This TCR beta chain stems from a study of PD-L1 blockade in urothelial cancer. In the study overall: Males with bladder-origin urothelial cancer made up about 85% of the 29 patients. Patients had been given 0 to 3 earlier chemotherapy regimens.

Every PCR received spiked-in synthetic TCR analog templates. The protocol was immunoSEQ multiplex PCR, while the TCRdb copy is restricted to in-frame clones and leaves out a portion. The sample has more than 50,000 clones; about four fifths are singletons. Germline-derived CDR1 and CDR2 are SGHDT and YYEEEE. V shed 4 bases and J shed 4 bases, with 10 bases lying between them. CDR3 length: 13 amino acids. V is TRBV5-6 and J is TRBJ2-3; D gene unclear. The specimen was PBMCs, collected around atezolizumab (anti-PD-L1) treatment. This TCR derives from a man between 65 and 85 years old with urothelial cancer. Here the CDR3 reads CASSRLNPDTQYF. The CDR3 nucleotides are TGTGCCAGCAGCAGACTCAACCCAGATACGCAGTATTTT.